This entry lists 19 T cell receptor beta chains sequenced from one sample in a study of blood T cell repertoires in COVID-19. TCRdb keeps only in-frame clones here, not all; method: immunoSEQ multiplex PCR. Here the sample spans some 220,000 clones, approximately 90% being singletons. Source material: peripheral blood. The receptors originated from a woman aged 18-29 years who had recovered from COVID-19.

The J gene is TRBJ1-4, the V gene TRBV9; tentative D call: TRBD1 (6 bases). The CDR3 runs 14 residues. Trimming removed 0 bases from V and 5 bases from J, with 8 bases in between. The germline gives CDR1 SGDLS, CDR2 YYNGEE. The CDR3 nucleotides are TGTGCCAGCAGCGTAGCAGGGGCAAATGAAAAACTGTTTTTT. This encodes CASSVAGANEKLFF.

V and J are TRBV5-1 and TRBJ2-7, with TRBD2 identical over 11 bases. Germline V gives CDR1 SGHRS, CDR2 YFSETQ. This CDR3 is built from 16 residues. V lost 0 bases, J lost 1 base, and 3 bases stayed unmatched. CDR3 loop: CASSLGGTSGSYEQYF. The CDR3 DNA is TGCGCCAGCAGCTTGGGTGGGACTAGCGGATCCTACGAGCAGTACTTC.

This rearrangement joins TRBV5-1 to TRBJ2-5, with D possibly TRBD1 on 6 matching bases. Germline-derived CDR1 and CDR2 are SGHRS and YFSETQ. The V end lost 0 bases, the J end lost 2 bases, and 23 bases lay between the germline ends. The CDR3 covers 19 residues. DNA of the CDR3: TGCGCCAGCAGCTTGGAACGGGCCCCCAGGGACAAAAAACAAGAGACCCAGTACTTC. Translating it yields CASSLERAPRDKKQETQYF.

V and J are TRBV7-9 and TRBJ2-3; 10 bases agree with TRBD1. Germline lookup yields CDR1 SEHNR and CDR2 FQNEAQ (reference sequence). V gave up 5 bases and J gave up 6 bases; unmatched junction bases: 14. This CDR3 has 17 amino acids. The CDR3 DNA follows: TGTGCCAGCAGCGAAAGCCGGGACAGGGGACACCCCGATACGCAGTATTTT. Translating it yields CASSESRDRGHPDTQYF.

This chain links TRBV5-4 with TRBJ2-2, with TRBD2 as a possible D gene (5 bases). The V end was cut by 6 bases, the J end by 2 bases, with 17 bases between. The CDR3 runs 16 residues. Germline assignment: CDR1 SGHNT and CDR2 YYREEE (reference sequence). The CDR3, as DNA: TGTGCCAGCACCCCGTCCCTAGCACCTAACACCGGGGAGCTGTTTTTT. It translates to CASTPSLAPNTGELFF. Full variable domain (outside the CDR3, taken from reference TRBV5-4 and TRBJ2-2): ETGVTQSPTHLIKTRGQQVTLRCSSQSGHNTVSWYQQALGQGPQFIFQYYREEENGRGNFPPRFSGLQFPNYSSELNVNALELDDSALYLCASTPSLAPNTGELFFGEGSRLTVL.

V usage is TRBV13 and J usage is TRBJ2-7, with 8 bases identical to TRBD1. Germline-derived CDR1 and CDR2 are PRHDT and FYEKMQ (reference sequence). The V gene end was trimmed by 0 bases and the J gene end by 4 bases; junction bases not matched to a gene: 5. The CDR3 has 15 amino acids. CDR3 coding DNA: TGTGCCAGCAGCTTAGGTGACAGGGGACGGTACGAGCAGTACTTC. Translation gives CASSLGDRGRYEQYF.

The chain employs TRBV11-2 and TRBJ2-1, with 10 bases fitting TRBD2. CDR1 and CDR2 from the germline V gene are SGHAT and FQNNGV. CDR3 length equals 15 residues. V was pared by 3 bases and J by 15 bases, with 14 bases of the junction left unmatched. In nucleotides, the CDR3 is TGTGCCAGCAGCTTGGGGACCTGGACTAGCGGAGGGGGGTTCTTC. Residues: CASSLGTWTSGGGFF.

The V gene is TRBV29-1, the J gene TRBJ2-7; maybe TRBD1 (5 bases). This CDR3 has 14 amino acids. V lost 6 bases and J 1 base, leaving 16 bases between the germline ends. The germline CDR1 and CDR2 sequences are SQVTM and ANQGSEA. The CDR3 here is CSVGPMGRSYEQYF. As DNA, the CDR3 is TGCAGCGTGGGTCCGATGGGGCGATCCTACGAGCAGTACTTC.

The V and J genes are TRBV5-6 and TRBJ2-1, with a possible D match to TRBD1 (5 bases). This CDR3 region has 16 residues. V was cut by 6 bases and J by 0 bases, with 16 bases left in between. The V gene's germline CDR1 is SGHDT and CDR2 YYEEEE. CDR3 in amino acids: CASIKKRGSSYNEQFF. In nucleotides, the CDR3 is TGTGCCAGCATCAAGAAAAGGGGCAGCTCCTACAATGAGCAGTTCTTC.

This chain connects TRBV24-1 to TRBJ2-7; D call uncertain. The CDR3 loop spans 11 amino acids. Per the germline V gene, CDR1 is KGHDR and CDR2 is SFDVKD. Trimming left V 5 bases short and J 6 bases short, with 7 bases between. The chain's CDR3 is CATSARGEQYF. The DNA of the CDR3 is TGTGCCACCAGTGCCCGAGGCGAGCAGTACTTC.

The genes are TRBV5-1 and TRBJ2-1, with TRBD2 matching over 7 bases. V gave up 1 base and J gave up 5 bases; unmatched junction bases: 9. Germline CDR1 reads SGHRS; CDR2 reads YFSETQ. The CDR3 consists of 16 residues. The CDR3, as DNA: TGCGCCAGCAGCTTGCCCCGGGAGGCCACTCACAATGAGCAGTTCTTC. It codes for CASSLPREATHNEQFF.

The chain is built from TRBV18 and TRBJ2-7, with 9 bases identical to TRBD1. The CDR3 is made up of 15 amino acids. V was clipped by 3 bases and J by 7 bases; unmatched bases: 10. Germline V gene lookup returns CDR1 KGHSH and CDR2 LQKENI. The CDR3: CASSPPTGTGREQYF. CDR3 nucleotide sequence: TGTGCCAGCTCACCTCCAACCGGGACAGGGCGGGAGCAGTACTTC.

V is TRBV18 and J is TRBJ1-4; TRBD1 is a possible D gene (6 bases). Germline CDR1 KGHSH, CDR2 LQKENI. This CDR3 has 15 amino acids. Trimming removed 3 bases at V and 7 bases at J, with 15 bases between. CDR3 coding DNA: TGTGCCAGCTCACCCCAAGGGGGTATGGGTGAAAAACTGTTTTTT. It is translated as CASSPQGGMGEKLFF.

The chain combines TRBV9 with TRBJ1-2; 8 nucleotides match TRBD1. This CDR3 contains 15 residues. Per germline, CDR1 SGDLS and CDR2 YYNGEE. V gave up 3 bases and J gave up 6 bases; unmatched junction bases: 10. The CDR3 loop reads CASSARTGPLHGYTF. For the CDR3, the DNA is TGTGCCAGCAGCGCACGGACAGGGCCCCTCCATGGCTACACCTTC.

The genes are TRBV4-3 and TRBJ2-1; a weak D match, TRBD2 (5 bases). Trimming pared 1 base from V and 0 bases from J, leaving 10 bases between. The CDR3 covers 16 residues. Germline V gene data show CDR1 as LGHNA and CDR2 as YSLEER. The CDR3 DNA is TGCGCCAGCAGCCAAGCAGAGGGTAGCTCCTACAATGAGCAGTTCTTC. This codes for CASSQAEGSSYNEQFF.

The gene calls are TRBV5-1 and TRBJ2-1, with D perhaps matching TRBD2 (7 bases). CDR1 SGHRS and CDR2 YFSETQ come from the germline V gene. V was shortened by 1 base and J by 7 bases, with 15 bases between the two germline ends. The CDR3 consists of 15 residues. The CDR3 bases are TGCGCCAGCAGCTTGTCGGTGGCGGGGGCGAATGAGCAGTTCTTC. This codes for CASSLSVAGANEQFF.

The chain is built from TRBV4-1 and TRBJ1-1; no clear D gene. V lost 0 bases and J lost 7, with 9 bases in between. The CDR3 totals 13 residues. CDR1 and CDR2 from the germline V gene are MGHRA and YSYEKL. CDR3 nucleotides: TGCGCCAGCAGCCAAGATCAAAGCTTTGAAGCTTTCTTT. Translated, it gives CASSQDQSFEAFF.

The chain is built from TRBV7-9 and TRBJ2-2; the D gene is possibly TRBD2 (5 bases). Trimming stripped 5 bases from V and 7 bases from J, with 8 bases between. From germline, CDR1 is SEHNR and CDR2 FQNEAQ (reference sequence). The CDR3 sequence is 12 residues long. CDR3 DNA: TGTGCCAGCAGCCTCGGGAACGGGGAGCTGTTTTTT. It translates to CASSLGNGELFF.

The chain joins TRBV27 to TRBJ1-2; tentatively, D is TRBD1 (5 bases). The CDR3 contains 13 residues. Germline assignment: CDR1 MNHEY and CDR2 SMNVEV (reference sequence). V was clipped by 4 bases and J by 4 bases, with 10 bases between them. CDR3: CASSWGPTYGYTF. The CDR3 DNA sequence: TGTGCCAGCAGTTGGGGCCCGACCTATGGCTACACCTTC.